This entry lists 19 T cell receptor beta chains sequenced from one sample in a study of T cell clonality in common variable immunodeficiency. Sequencing was performed with immunoSEQ multiplex PCR; in TCRdb, only in-frame clones are kept and a portion is missing. Sampling found about 35,000 clones, none seen once. Sequenced sample: peripheral blood mononuclear cells. These receptors were collected from a person aged 18 to 70 in good health.

This clone was seen a handful of times. Read coverage stops 3 residues before the CDR3 terminus; the germline J gene supplies the remainder. The J gene is TRBJ1-3, the V gene TRBV5-1; unclear D gene. The CDR3 is 15 amino acids. CDR1 SGHRS and CDR2 YFSETQ come from the germline V gene. The ends were cut back, 3 bases at V and 0 bases at J, with 10 bases in the middle. CDR3 bases read: TGCGCCAGCAGCTCGGCAGGTAGCTCTGGAAACACC. Encoded protein: CASSSAGSSGNT. The CDR3 as a whole reads CASSSAGSSGNTIYF.

This clone occurred many times. CDR3 loop: CASSTSGGTYEQYF. The part of the CDR3 DNA that was read is TGTGCCAGCTCCACTAGCGGGGGAACCTACGAG. V is TRBV18 and J is TRBJ2-7, with 11 positions matching TRBD2. Coverage ceases 3 residues before the CDR3 finishes, and the germline J gene fills in the end. With V trimmed by 6 bases and J by 2 bases, 3 bases remained unmatched. The CDR3 totals 14 residues. Per the germline V gene, CDR1 is KGHSH and CDR2 is LQKENI. The full variable domain, in which reference TRBV18 and TRBJ2-7 provide the parts outside the CDR3, is NAGVMQNPRHLVRRRGQEARLRCSPMKGHSHVYWYRQLPEEGLKFMVYLQKENIIDESGMPKERFSAEFPKEGPSILRIQQVVRGDSAAYFCASSTSGGTYEQYFGPGTRLTVT.

This clone was recorded at least ten times. The read is 3 residues too short to cover the CDR3 end, so that end is filled in from the germline J gene. V and J are TRBV16 and TRBJ1-3; D remains ambiguous. The CDR3 runs to 14 residues. Between the trimmed V and J ends, which lost 4 bases and 0 bases, there was a span of 7 bases. The germline V gene has CDR1 KGHSY and CDR2 FQNENV. This chain's CDR3 is CASSPRSSGNTIYF. Partial CDR3 DNA: TGTGCCAGCAGCCCCCGCAGCTCTGGAAACACC.

The table lists this clone with many counts. The read gets to within 3 residues of the CDR3 end, and the germline J gene fills in the rest. The rearrangement uses TRBV30 and TRBJ2-5; TRBD2 aligns across 8 bases. The CDR3 spans 17 residues. The germline CDR1 and CDR2 sequences are GTSNPN and SVGIG (reference sequence). With 0 bases clipped from V and 5 bases from J, the junction kept 14 bases outside the gene matches. The sequenced part of the CDR3 DNA is TGTGCCTGGAGTGTAAGCAGCGGGAGCTTTGGAGGTGAGACC. This translates into CAWSVSSGSFGGET. The full CDR3 reads CAWSVSSGSFGGETQYF. The whole variable domain, remainder taken from reference TRBV30 and TRBJ2-5, is SQTIHQWPATLVQPVGSPLSLECTVEGTSNPNLYWYRQAAGRGLQLLFYSVGIGQISSEVPQNLSASRPQDRQFILSSKKLLLSDSGFYLCAWSVSSGSFGGETQYFGPGTRLLVL.

This clone was detected many times. The read ends 3 residues early relative to the CDR3; the germline J gene fills the gap. The chain employs TRBV20-1 and TRBJ2-5, with 10 positions matching TRBD2. This CDR3 has 15 residues. The V gene end was trimmed by 1 base and the J gene end by 1 base; junction bases not matched to a gene: 3. Germline V CDR1 and CDR2: DFQATT, SNEGSKA (reference sequence). The CDR3 sequence is CSARVSGRAQETQYF. CDR3 DNA (partial): TGCAGTGCTAGAGTCAGCGGGAGGGCCCAAGAGACC.

This clone was found many times. The part of the CDR3 DNA that was read is TGTGCTAGTAGTCCGCGGGAGCCCGGGGAG. The encoded protein is CASSPREPGE. The entire CDR3 is CASSPREPGELFF. The chain recombines TRBV12-5 with TRBJ2-2; TRBD2 aligns across 7 bases. Read coverage stops 3 residues before the CDR3 terminus; the germline J gene supplies the remainder. In germline, CDR1 is LGHNT, CDR2 FRNRAP. The CDR3 length is 13 residues. The V and J ends lost 8 bases and 6 bases, in that order; junction bases with no gene match: 6.

This clone was observed at least ten times. From the germline J gene comes the end of the CDR3, since the read stops 3 residues before it. This chain links TRBV5-6 with TRBJ2-3, with D uncertain. V was trimmed by 2 bases and J by 2 bases, leaving 6 bases between them. In germline, CDR1 is SGHDT, CDR2 YYEEEE. The length of the CDR3 is 13 residues. The CDR3 region is CASSFGDTDTQYF. Partial CDR3 DNA: TGTGCCAGCAGCTTCGGTGACACAGATACG.

This clone occurred many times. The CDR3 protein is CASSFVMQSSGANVLTF. CDR3 DNA, as far as it was read: TGTGCCAGTAGTTTCGTGATGCAGTCCTCTGGGGCCAACGTC. The V call is TRBV19, the J call TRBJ2-6; D not certain. Read sequence stops 3 residues before the CDR3 end, and the germline J gene provides the missing end. V was cut by 5 bases and J by 0 bases, with 14 bases left in between. Per germline, CDR1 LNHDA and CDR2 SQIVND (reference sequence). This CDR3 has 17 amino acids. The full variable domain, its missing parts supplied by reference TRBV19 and TRBJ2-6, is DGGITQSPKYLFRKEGQNVTLSCEQNLNHDAMYWYRQDPGQGLRLIYYSQIVNDFQKGDIAEGYSVSREKKESFPLTVTSAQKNPTAFYLCASSFVMQSSGANVLTFGAGSRLTVL.

This clone showed up many times. Coverage ceases 3 residues before the CDR3 finishes, and the germline J gene fills in the end. The V and J genes are TRBV18 and TRBJ2-7, with a weak D call TRBD1 (6 bases). This CDR3 has 15 amino acids. CDR1 KGHSH and CDR2 LQKENI come from the germline V gene. Trimming cost V 1 base and J 2 bases, with 12 bases left between them. Partial CDR3 DNA: TGTGCCAGCTCACCACTGGGGACAAATACCTACGAG. It encodes CASSPLGTNTYE. The entire CDR3 reads CASSPLGTNTYEQYF.

Many counts were recorded for this clone. The missing CDR3 end, 3 residues past where the read stops, is filled in from the germline J gene. This chain joins TRBV4-1 and TRBJ2-7, with TRBD1 matching 8 bases. V lost 6 bases, J lost 5 bases, and 12 bases stayed unmatched. Germline V gene lookup returns CDR1 MGHRA and CDR2 YSYEKL. This CDR3 comprises 15 residues. CDR3 bases read: TGCGCCAGCAGTCTCCCCGGCAGGGGGCTTCACGAG. Its translation is CASSLPGRGLHE. The whole CDR3 protein reads CASSLPGRGLHEQYF.

The table lists this clone with many counts. Sequencing ends 3 residues short of the CDR3 end; the germline J gene provides the rest. The chain links TRBV28 to TRBJ2-1, with a tentative D call TRBD1 (5 bases). CDR1 and CDR2 from the germline V gene are MDHEN and SYDVKM. The CDR3 sequence is 14 residues long. Trimming left V 7 bases short and J 1 base short, with 11 bases between. CDR3 protein: CASKGADSYNEQFF. CDR3 DNA (partial): TGTGCCAGCAAAGGGGCGGATTCCTACAATGAG.

Ten or more counts support this clone. The read finishes 3 residues shy of the CDR3 end, and the germline J gene is used to complete it. The chain employs TRBV19 and TRBJ2-5; D perhaps matches TRBD1 (5 bases). Germline V gene lookup returns CDR1 LNHDA and CDR2 SQIVND (reference sequence). V gave up 3 bases and J gave up 3 bases, with 8 bases separating them. CDR3 size: 13 residues. CDR3 sequence reads: CASSMNRKETQYF. CDR3 bases read: TGTGCCAGTAGTATGAACAGGAAAGAGACC.

This clone was observed many times. Read sequence stops 3 residues before the CDR3 end, and the germline J gene provides the missing end. The V and J genes are TRBV28 and TRBJ2-1, with D uncertain. CDR3 size: 11 residues. V was pared by 5 bases and J by 7 bases, with 6 bases between. Germline values: CDR1 MDHEN, CDR2 SYDVKM. The CDR3 is CASSPRNEQFF. Partial CDR3 DNA: TGTGCCAGCAGTCCCAGAAATGAG.

The sequenced part of the CDR3 DNA is TGTGCCAGCTCACCACTGGCTGAAGAGACG. This gives the protein CASSPLAEET. In full, the CDR3 is CASSPLAEETQYF. V gene TRBV18 combines with J gene TRBJ2-3; no definite D call. From the germline J gene comes the end of the CDR3, since the read stops 3 residues before it. This CDR3 spans 13 amino acids. Germline V gene sequence: CDR1 KGHSH, CDR2 LQKENI.

Details on this clone: The CDR3 end lies 3 residues beyond the end of the read and is filled in from the germline J gene. The chain carries TRBV19 and TRBJ1-2; D possibly corresponds to TRBD1 (5 bases). Looked up from germline, CDR1 is LNHDA and CDR2 is SQIVND (reference sequence). CDR3 length: 16 residues. The sequenced CDR3 bases are TGTGCCAGTAGTACCGGGACTAGCGGGATCACAGATACC. This codes for CASSTGTSGITDT. The full CDR3 is CASSTGTSGITDTYTF.

Of note for this clone: The observed sequence ends 3 residues before the CDR3 terminus, with the missing tail filled in from the germline J gene. V is TRBV6-1 and J is TRBJ1-2, with D unresolved. CDR3 length: 11 amino acids. Germline-derived CDR1 and CDR2 are MNHNS and SASEGT. Incomplete CDR3 DNA: TGTGCCAGCAGTGAGGCAGATACC. This codes for CASSEADT. The whole CDR3 sequence reads CASSEADTYTF.

Ten or more counts support this clone. The CDR3 goes on 3 residues after the read ends, and that part is filled in from the germline J gene. The J gene is TRBJ1-2, the V gene TRBV5-1; D is perhaps TRBD1 (6 bases). The germline CDR1 and CDR2 sequences are SGHRS and YFSETQ. This CDR3 has 13 amino acids. V was shortened by 3 bases and J by 4 bases, with 10 bases between the two germline ends. The CDR3 loop reads CASSSGTSYGYTF. Partial CDR3 DNA: TGCGCCAGCAGCTCCGGGACAAGCTATGGC. The complete variable domain, with remaining parts taken from reference TRBV5-1 and TRBJ1-2, reads KAGVTQTPRYLIKTRGQQVTLSCSPISGHRSVSWYQQTPGQGLQFLFEYFSETQRNKGNFPGRFSGRQFSNSRSEMNVSTLELGDSALYLCASSSGTSYGYTFGSGTRLTVV.

This clone was seen ten or more times. The CDR3 extends 3 residues past the end of the read, so its final part is completed from the germline J gene. The chain links TRBV18 to TRBJ2-7; D is perhaps TRBD1 (6 bases). V lost 3 bases and J lost 3, with 18 bases in between. Germline CDR1 and CDR2: KGHSH and LQKENI. This CDR3 is built from 16 residues. CDR3 DNA, as far as it was read: TGTGCCAGCTCACCGTCCTTAGTGACAGGATTCTACGAG. Protein: CASSPSLVTGFYE. The complete CDR3 sequence is CASSPSLVTGFYEQYF.

Points on this clone: The observed sequence ends 3 residues before the CDR3 terminus, with the missing tail filled in from the germline J gene. V gene TRBV20-1 combines with J gene TRBJ1-1; no reliable D call. V lost 3 bases and J lost 5, with 10 bases in between. Germline V gene lookup returns CDR1 DFQATT and CDR2 SNEGSKA (reference sequence). CDR3 size: 12 residues. Partial CDR3 DNA: TGCAGTGCTAGTAAGGGTGATACTGAA. This translates into CSASKGDTE. The whole CDR3 is CSASKGDTEAFF.